This T cell receptor (beta chain) was recovered during a study of OX40 agonist ivuxolimab in advanced cancers. Context from the whole study: Ivuxolimab, which targeted the costimulatory receptor OX40 (CD134), was an agonistic, fully human IgG2 monoclonal antibody. In the dose-escalation cohort, around four fifths of patients were male, and the mean age was roughly 60 years, with a range of 23 to 79. Of the roughly 53 patients in dose escalation, 19 had hepatocellular carcinoma, approximately 15 had melanoma, 9 had renal cell carcinoma and 9 had head and neck cancer. Intravenous ivuxolimab was administered to patients every 2 weeks at six dose levels: 0.01, 0.1, 0.3, 1.5, 3 and 10 mg/kg. The paper covers the monotherapy dose-escalation part of the phase I ivuxolimab trial, which included N of about 50 patients. Prior anti-PD-1, anti-PD-L1 or anti-CTLA-4 therapy was permitted, and checkpoint inhibitors had been received by around 39% of dose-escalation patients. The purpose of peripheral TCRbeta sequencing was to test whether ivuxolimab changed TCR sequence diversity and led to clonal T-cell expansion. Partial responses occurred in three dose-escalation patients: two with cutaneous melanoma and one with hepatocellular carcinoma.

The table lists this clone with a count of one. No antigen is known for it. One base away there is no much larger clone; base qualities are not given. Genomic DNA was extracted from sorted cells for sequencing of the TCRbeta CDR3 region. TCRbeta CDR3 regions were sequenced using the immunoSEQ Assay. Imported from immuneACCESS, the table was reduced by TCRdb to in-frame sequences with V and J called. These copies leave out some clones; in studies compared against another copy, an unresolved V gene accounts for under half, and the cause of the remainder is not known. The sample table holds 69,000 or so clones, of which around 84% were seen once. The top ten clones comprise 5.5% to 8.5% of the sample. The trial excluded patients who had a history of autoimmune disease or who were on systemic immunosuppression. Peripheral blood for TCR sequencing was drawn from every dose cohort at baseline, at cycle 4 day 1 and at cycle 7 day 1. Samples came from an open-label, multicenter, first-in-human phase I dose-escalation trial of ivuxolimab. The trial enrolled adults with locally advanced or metastatic head and neck squamous cell, hepatocellular, melanoma or renal cell carcinoma. CD4+ and CD8+ T cells were sorted separately from peripheral blood before TCR sequencing.

V loses 4 bases of germline sequence and J loses 4 bases, and the interval between the two ends is 12 bases. CDR1 is given as SGHRS and CDR2 as YFSETQ, both from the germline V gene. Inclusive of the bounding cysteine and phenylalanine, the CDR3 is 13 residues long. Of the read, only the CDR3 DNA is kept; its 39 bases are in frame from base 1. The study at large found these results: Clonal expansion of both CD4+ and CD8+ blood T cells was observed from baseline to week 6 at doses 0.1 to 3.0 mg/kg. Antigen specificity was not determined for the clonally expanded peripheral T cells. After ivuxolimab, more expanded clones were found on average in CD8+ T cells than in CD4+ T cells. Low levels of normalized T-cell clonal expansion were also seen in some patients who did not respond. In the 0.1-3.0 mg/kg groups, partial responders were among the patients with the lowest normalized peripheral clonal expansion, particularly in CD8+ T cells.

The sample was CD4+ or CD8+ T cells sorted from blood, taken in a trial of the OX40 agonist ivuxolimab. This clonotype was obtained from an adult with an advanced solid tumor such as melanoma, head and neck, liver or kidney cancer. This sequence uses TRBV5-1 and TRBJ2-7, with TRBD2 perhaps the D gene, on 6 matching bases. At the DNA level, the sequence is TGCGCCAGCAGCCGAGGGACTGATTACGAGCAGTACTTC. It specifies CASSRGTDYEQYF.